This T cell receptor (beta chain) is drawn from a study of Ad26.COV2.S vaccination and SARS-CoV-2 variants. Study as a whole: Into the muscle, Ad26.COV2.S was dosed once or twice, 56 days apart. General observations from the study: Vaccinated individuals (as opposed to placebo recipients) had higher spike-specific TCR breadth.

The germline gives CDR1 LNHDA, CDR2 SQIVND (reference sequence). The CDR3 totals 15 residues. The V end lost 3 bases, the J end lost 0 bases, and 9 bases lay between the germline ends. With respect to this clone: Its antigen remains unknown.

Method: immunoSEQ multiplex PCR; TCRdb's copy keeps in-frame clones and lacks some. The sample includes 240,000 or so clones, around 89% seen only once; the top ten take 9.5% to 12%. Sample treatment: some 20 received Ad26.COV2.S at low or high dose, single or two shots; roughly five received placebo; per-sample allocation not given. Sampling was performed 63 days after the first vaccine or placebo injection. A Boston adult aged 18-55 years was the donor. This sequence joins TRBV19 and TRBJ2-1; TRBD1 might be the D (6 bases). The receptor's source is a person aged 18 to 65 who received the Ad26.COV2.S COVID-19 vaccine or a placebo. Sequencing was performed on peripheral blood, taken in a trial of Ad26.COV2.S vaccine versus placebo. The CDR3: CASSMGASSYNEQFF. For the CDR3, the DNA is TGTGCCAGTAGTATGGGGGCCAGCTCCTACAATGAGCAGTTCTTC.